These 28 T cell receptor beta chains share one sample of origin, sequenced in a study of blood T cell repertoires in COVID-19. Clones were read by immunoSEQ multiplex PCR, and TCRdb kept only the in-frame ones, dropping some. The sample has almost 500,000 clones, approximately 91% seen once. Sequencing was performed on PBMCs or T cells enriched from blood (not recorded which). These receptors originate from a woman aged 55-75 years who had recovered from COVID-19.

The chain is built from TRBV11-2 and TRBJ2-3, with 9 bases lining up with TRBD2. Looked up from germline, CDR1 is SGHAT and CDR2 is FQNNGV. This CDR3 comprises 16 residues. The trim removed 4 bases at V and 3 bases at J, leaving 8 bases unmatched. CDR3 sequence (DNA): TGTGCCAGCAGCTCCGGACTAGCGTCGGGGACAGATACGCAGTATTTT. Translation: CASSSGLASGTDTQYF.

J is TRBJ1-2 and V is TRBV6-4; possibly TRBD1 for D (6 bases). The CDR3 loop spans 14 amino acids. Germline CDR1 MRHNA, CDR2 SNTAGT. V shed 4 bases and J shed 8 bases, with 17 bases lying between them. In DNA, the CDR3 is TGTGCCAGCAGTGCTTGGGAGGGGGTCGACGGCTACACCTTC. Its translation: CASSAWEGVDGYTF.

This clone was counted once. V and J are TRBV3-1 (or the pseudogene TRBV3-2) and TRBJ2-2, with 11 bases aligning to TRBD2. CDR1 is LGHDT and CDR2 is YNNKEL in the germline V gene (reference sequence). With 3 bases clipped from V and 1 base from J, the junction kept 13 bases outside the gene matches. The CDR3 totals 20 residues. CDR3 nucleotides: TGTGCCAGCAGCCATCCCCCCTCCCTGCTAGCGGGGGGGAACACCGGGGAGCTGTTTTTT. Residues: CASSHPPSLLAGGNTGELFF.

V usage is TRBV6-5 and J usage is TRBJ1-6, with 8 bases that match TRBD1. CDR1 and CDR2 (germline): MNHEY, SVGAGI. There are 13 residues in the CDR3. The junction had 2 bases not matched to a gene; V was cut back by 6 bases and J by 7 bases. The CDR3 spells CASRTGVNSPLHF. The CDR3 nucleotides read TGTGCCAGCAGGACAGGGGTCAATTCACCCCTCCACTTT.

V usage is TRBV4-1 and J usage is TRBJ1-1, with 7 nucleotides matching TRBD1. Trimming removed 3 bases from V and 11 bases from J; junction bases left unmatched: 15. From germline, CDR1 is MGHRA and CDR2 YSYEKL. The CDR3 length is 15 residues. CDR3 coding DNA: TGCGCCAGCAGCCACGACTTAAGGACAGGAGGATTGGCTTTCTTT. It translates to CASSHDLRTGGLAFF.

The chain uses TRBV2 and TRBJ1-1; D call uncertain. Germline values: CDR1 SNHLY, CDR2 FYNNEI. With 8 bases removed from V and 5 bases from J, the gap between germline ends came to 15 bases. The CDR3 sequence is 13 residues long. The DNA for the CDR3 is TGTGCCAGCTTGGGGAAGGGAGAAACTGAAGCTTTCTTT. Translation: CASLGKGETEAFF.

This chain connects TRBV24-1 to TRBJ2-7; D gene unclear. The CDR3 runs 14 residues. Germline V lookup: CDR1 KGHDR, CDR2 SFDVKD. Between the trimmed V and J ends, which lost 3 bases and 2 bases, there was a span of 10 bases. CDR3 nucleotides: TGTGCCACCAGTGATGGGCTCCTACCCTACGAGCAGTACTTC. This codes for CATSDGLLPYEQYF.

V and J are TRBV19 and TRBJ1-1; D uncertain. Germline CDR1 LNHDA, CDR2 SQIVND (reference sequence). V lost 5 bases and J lost 7, with 11 bases in between. This CDR3 is 12 amino acids long. CDR3 loop: CASSSRLIEAFF. The CDR3 DNA follows: TGTGCCAGTAGTTCAAGACTGATTGAAGCTTTCTTT.

This rearrangement joins TRBV19 to TRBJ2-1; 13 nucleotides line up with TRBD2. CDR3 size: 16 residues. CDR1 is LNHDA, CDR2 SQIVND, per germline (reference sequence). The trim removed 3 bases at V and 10 bases at J, leaving 9 bases unmatched. CDR3 nucleotide sequence: TGTGCCAGTAGTATTGGGGTTACTAGCGGGGGGGCAGAGCAGTTCTTC. Translated, it gives CASSIGVTSGGAEQFF.

The chain couples TRBV12-3 or TRBV12-4 to TRBJ2-3; maybe TRBD2 (6 bases). This CDR3 contains 13 residues. Trimming took off 0 bases at V and 10 bases at J, with 11 bases between the two ends. The CDR3 DNA follows: TGTGCCAGCAGTTTAGCGCGACTAGGGCCGCAGTATTTT. It codes for CASSLARLGPQYF.

In its sample, this clone was seen once. This chain joins TRBV5-5 and TRBJ1-2; D not certain. Germline V CDR1 and CDR2: SGHKS, YYEKEE (reference sequence). The V end was cut by 5 bases, the J end by 0 bases, with 14 bases between. This CDR3 contains 15 residues. As DNA, the CDR3 is TGTGCCAGCAGTCCACTGGACTCATCTAACTATGGCTACACCTTC. Its protein product is CASSPLDSSNYGYTF.

The J gene is TRBJ2-1, the V gene TRBV24-1; 8 nucleotides match TRBD2. Losses at the gene ends were 0 bases for V and 9 bases for J; bases not matched to a gene: 3. This CDR3 has 14 residues. Per germline, CDR1 KGHDR and CDR2 SFDVKD. CDR3 DNA: TGTGCCACCAGTGATTTGGCGGGGGGCCGTGAGCAGTTCTTC. Translation: CATSDLAGGREQFF.

The chain joins TRBV12-3 or TRBV12-4 to TRBJ1-1; D ambiguous. The CDR3 contains 13 residues. Trimming took off 5 bases at V and 7 bases at J, with 14 bases between the two ends. CDR3 protein: CASSPPPVREAFF. The DNA for the CDR3 is TGTGCCAGCAGTCCCCCCCCCGTTCGTGAAGCTTTCTTT.

This sequence joins TRBV4-1 and TRBJ1-2; D remains ambiguous. CDR3 length: 14 residues. V shed 1 base and J shed 4 bases, with 10 bases lying between them. Germline V lookup: CDR1 MGHRA, CDR2 YSYEKL. CDR3 bases: TGCGCCAGCAGCCAAGTACAGAAATTCTATGGCTACACCTTC. It yields the protein CASSQVQKFYGYTF.

The V gene is TRBV5-1, the J gene TRBJ2-3; no reliable D call. The ends were cut back, 4 bases at V and 0 bases at J, with 9 bases in the middle. Germline CDR1 SGHRS, CDR2 YFSETQ. The CDR3 has 14 residues. The CDR3 sequence is CASSLTHSTDTQYF. For the CDR3, the DNA is TGCGCCAGCAGCCTGACTCACAGCACAGATACGCAGTATTTT. The full variable domain, with the rest looked up from reference TRBV5-1 and TRBJ2-3, is KAGVTQTPRYLIKTRGQQVTLSCSPISGHRSVSWYQQTPGQGLQFLFEYFSETQRNKGNFPGRFSGRQFSNSRSEMNVSTLELGDSALYLCASSLTHSTDTQYFGPGTRLTVL.

This chain uses TRBV5-1 with TRBJ1-3; D is unclear. The ends were cut back, 0 bases at V and 1 base at J, with 11 bases in the middle. Germline V gives CDR1 SGHRS, CDR2 YFSETQ. The CDR3 has 16 amino acids. The CDR3 DNA sequence: TGCGCCAGCAGCTTGGCGGGTTCGATTTCTGGAAACACCATATATTTT. It yields the protein CASSLAGSISGNTIYF.

This chain links TRBV11-2 with TRBJ1-1; 7 nucleotides match TRBD1. Germline-derived CDR1 and CDR2 are SGHAT and FQNNGV. With 4 bases clipped from V and 3 bases from J, the junction kept 8 bases outside the gene matches. This CDR3 comprises 15 residues. CDR3 residues: CASSSYRGWDTEAFF. The DNA for the CDR3 is TGTGCCAGCAGCTCGTACAGGGGCTGGGACACTGAAGCTTTCTTT.

The rearrangement joins TRBV4-1 to TRBJ2-7, with D perhaps TRBD2 (7 bases). Trimming removed 0 bases from V and 4 bases from J, with 16 bases in between. The CDR3 is 16 amino acids. CDR1 is MGHRA and CDR2 is YSYEKL in the germline V gene. For the CDR3, the DNA is TGCGCCAGCAGCCAAGATCGGGGGCGGGGGAGGTACGAGCAGTACTTC. This codes for CASSQDRGRGRYEQYF.

DNA of the CDR3: TGCGCCAGCAGCAGACCCGGACTAACTAGCACAGATACGCAGTATTTT. Translated: CASSRPGLTSTDTQYF. This chain joins TRBV5-1 and TRBJ2-3, with TRBD2 as a possible D gene (6 bases). The V end lost 4 bases, the J end lost 0 bases, and 15 bases lay between the germline ends. Germline V lookup: CDR1 SGHRS, CDR2 YFSETQ. The CDR3 contains 16 residues.

This clone was seen only once. The chain employs TRBV10-3 and TRBJ2-7; D is possibly TRBD2 (5 bases). In germline, CDR1 is ENHRY, CDR2 SYGVKD. The CDR3 is made up of 11 amino acids. V was cut by 10 bases and J by 2 bases, with 9 bases left in between. The CDR3 bases are TGTGCCACCGGACTGGCCTACGAGCAGTACTTC. It yields the protein CATGLAYEQYF.

This clone appeared once. The chain recombines TRBV2 with TRBJ1-1; 7 bases fit TRBD1. CDR3 length equals 15 residues. Germline trimming cut 0 bases from V and 4 bases from J; bases unmatched to any gene: 5. Germline V gene data show CDR1 as SNHLY and CDR2 as FYNNEI. The CDR3 spells CASSEAGQPSTEAFF. The CDR3 DNA sequence: TGTGCCAGCAGTGAAGCGGGACAGCCCTCCACTGAAGCTTTCTTT.

The chain employs TRBV5-1 and TRBJ2-3; the match to TRBD2 covers 10 bases. The CDR3 covers 19 residues. Germline V CDR1 and CDR2: SGHRS, YFSETQ. V trimming: 0 bases; J trimming: 2 bases; junction bases outside the gene matches: 12. CDR3 region: CASSLAPTGLAVFTDTQYF. CDR3 nucleotide sequence: TGCGCCAGCAGCTTGGCCCCTACTGGACTAGCGGTATTCACAGATACGCAGTATTTT.

This clone has just a few counts. The J gene is TRBJ1-5, the V gene TRBV6-5; D might be TRBD1 (5 bases). The germline V gene encodes CDR1 MNHEY and CDR2 SVGAGI. This CDR3 comprises 14 residues. V lost 6 bases, J lost 0 bases, and 9 bases lay in between. CDR3 loop: CASRGLDSNQPQHF. The CDR3 DNA is TGTGCCAGCAGGGGACTGGATAGCAATCAGCCCCAGCATTTT.

As for this clone: Different DNA sequences within this sample yield the same CDR3. V and J are TRBV9 and TRBJ2-3, with 7 bases identical to TRBD2. CDR1 and CDR2 (germline): SGDLS, YYNGEE. The V segment lost 3 bases and the J segment 1 base; nucleotides outside the gene matches: 2. The CDR3 has 14 residues. The CDR3 reads CASSERGGTDTQYF. Written as DNA, the CDR3 is TGTGCCAGCAGCGAGCGGGGCGGCACAGATACGCAGTATTTT.

The gene calls are TRBV2 and TRBJ2-3, with 11 nucleotides matching TRBD2. Trimming removed 6 bases from V and 4 bases from J; junction bases left unmatched: 6. This CDR3 is 15 amino acids long. The germline V gene has CDR1 SNHLY and CDR2 FYNNEI. The CDR3 here is CASRGSGGASDTQYF. CDR3 in DNA: TGTGCCAGCAGGGGTAGCGGGGGGGCATCAGATACGCAGTATTTT.

CDR3 DNA sequence: TGTGCCAGCAGCCCCCGAGATCCGATCACCGGGGAGCTGTTTTTT. Translating it yields CASSPRDPITGELFF. This rearrangement joins TRBV7-2 to TRBJ2-2, with no clear D. Germline loops: CDR1 SGHTA, CDR2 FQGNSA. The length of the CDR3 is 15 residues. The V end was cut by 5 bases, the J end by 4 bases, with 14 bases between.

Here the CDR3 DNA reads TGTGCCAGTAGTCTCGTCCCGGGACAAACTGAAGCTTTCTTT. This encodes CASSLVPGQTEAFF. V usage is TRBV19 and J usage is TRBJ1-1; tentative D call: TRBD1 (6 bases). CDR1 is LNHDA and CDR2 is SQIVND in the germline V gene (reference sequence). Trimming cost V 5 bases and J 5 bases, with 15 bases left between them. This CDR3 comprises 14 residues. Complete variable domain (other parts from reference TRBV19 and TRBJ1-1): DGGITQSPKYLFRKEGQNVTLSCEQNLNHDAMYWYRQDPGQGLRLIYYSQIVNDFQKGDIAEGYSVSREKKESFPLTVTSAQKNPTAFYLCASSLVPGQTEAFFGQGTRLTVV.

This clone was recorded once. J is TRBJ1-1 and V is TRBV9; no clear D. The CDR3 sequence is 13 residues long. Trimming removed 2 bases from V and 1 base from J, with 6 bases in between. Germline values: CDR1 SGDLS, CDR2 YYNGEE. The DNA for the CDR3 is TGTGCCAGCAGCGTCGGGGAGAACACTGAAGCTTTCTTT. This encodes CASSVGENTEAFF.